This T cell receptor (beta chain) was identified in a study of blood T cell repertoires in COVID-19. Germline CDR1 reads GTSNPN; CDR2 reads SVGIG (reference sequence). Losses at the gene ends were 2 bases for V and 5 bases for J; bases not matched to a gene: 5. The CDR3 contains 14 residues. Living in roughly 25 US areas, the participants were between about 18 and 100 years of age. The study assigned cohorts using participant-reported clinical history. Under the authors' procedure: The assay estimated nucleated cells by amplifying reference gene primers. The table came from immunoSEQ multiplex PCR; TCRdb's copy has only in-frame clones and leaves some out. For V, J and clone size, that table is used; D and trimming come from the DNA. The table lists fewer than 400,000 clones, approximately 86% of them singletons.

J is TRBJ2-2 and V is TRBV30; 7 nucleotides align to TRBD2. This sequence was found in a woman aged 18-35 years who had recovered from COVID-19. The sequenced sample was PBMCs or T cells enriched from blood (not recorded which). The CDR3 DNA reads TGTGCCTGGAGTCCGGGGGGTCTAACCGGGGAGCTGTTTTTT. Translated: CAWSPGGLTGELFF.